This TCR beta chain originates from a study of shared clonotypes between healthy human individuals. Germline loops: CDR1 GTSNPN, CDR2 SVGIG (reference sequence). The CDR3 covers 14 residues. The germline V and J ends were trimmed by 0 bases and 2 bases, with 11 bases remaining between them. Naive CD8 cells, CD45RO-negative and positively selected for CCR7, excluded terminally differentiated effector memory CD45RA+ cells. Sorted-subset replicate PCRs used around 200 ng of genomic DNA. This amount corresponded to about 29,000 T cell genomes. Repertoires were generated with immunoSEQ multiplex PCR, while TCRdb's copy carries only in-frame clones and drops some. The sample has fewer than 850,000 clones, around 96% seen once.

The sequenced sample was naive CD8+ T cells sorted from blood. This TCR was sampled from a man aged 30 to 39 in good health. The J gene is TRBJ2-7, the V gene TRBV30; D unclear. The CDR3 spells CAWSVLNPPYEQYF. The CDR3 DNA reads TGTGCCTGGAGTGTTCTCAATCCTCCCTACGAGCAGTACTTC.